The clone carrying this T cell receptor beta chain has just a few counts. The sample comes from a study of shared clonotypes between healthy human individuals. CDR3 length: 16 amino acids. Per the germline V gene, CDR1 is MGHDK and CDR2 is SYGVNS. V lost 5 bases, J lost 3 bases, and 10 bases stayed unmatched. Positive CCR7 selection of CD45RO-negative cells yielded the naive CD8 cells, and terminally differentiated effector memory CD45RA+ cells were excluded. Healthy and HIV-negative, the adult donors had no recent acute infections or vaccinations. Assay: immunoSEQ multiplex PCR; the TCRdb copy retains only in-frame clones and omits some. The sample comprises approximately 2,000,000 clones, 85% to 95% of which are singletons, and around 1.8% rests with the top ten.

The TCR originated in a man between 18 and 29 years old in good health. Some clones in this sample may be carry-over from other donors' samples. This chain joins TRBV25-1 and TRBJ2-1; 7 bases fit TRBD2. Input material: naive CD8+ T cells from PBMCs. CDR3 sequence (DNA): TGTGCCAGCAGTCCGGAGCGGGGACCCTACTACAATGAGCAGTTCTTC. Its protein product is CASSPERGPYYNEQFF. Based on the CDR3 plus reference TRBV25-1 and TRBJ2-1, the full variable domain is EADIYQTPRYLVIGTGKKITLECSQTMGHDKMYWYQQDPGMELHLIHYSYGVNSTEKGDLSSESTVSRIRTEHFPLTLESARPSHTSQYLCASSPERGPYYNEQFFGPGTRLTVL.